This entry lists 9 T cell receptor beta chains sequenced from one sample in a study of blood T cells in healthy people across ages. A second PCR, run for about 6 to 11 cycles, used a sample-barcoded 5' primer plus a J-beta primer mix. TCRdb ran MiXCR on the 5' RACE reads and lists one entry per CDR3 protein. The repertoire holds 1.5 million to 2 million distinct CDR3 sequences, with about two fifths as singletons. Material: blood. The source of these receptors is a human donor in good health.

The rearrangement joins TRBV2 to TRBJ1-3, with D possibly TRBD1 on 5 matching bases. V lost 8 bases, J lost 2 bases, and 19 bases lay in between. CDR3 length equals 16 residues. Germline CDR1 reads SNHLY; CDR2 reads FYNNEI. The CDR3 bases are TGTGCCAGCGCGCCGGGGAGAGGCAGGGCTGGAAACACCATATATTTT. Translating gives CASAPGRGRAGNTIYF.

This clonotype showed up just a few times. The V gene is TRBV7-2, the J gene TRBJ1-2, with unresolved D. Per germline, CDR1 SGHTA and CDR2 FQGNSA. The CDR3 has 14 residues. V was cut by 7 bases and J by 4 bases, with 16 bases left in between. The CDR3 sequence: CASILRSGIYGYTF. The CDR3 DNA follows: TGTGCCAGCATCCTTAGATCCGGCATCTATGGCTACACCTTC.

The chain links TRBV4-3 to TRBJ2-3; 7 bases fit TRBD1. The germline gives CDR1 LGHNA, CDR2 YSLEER. The CDR3 runs 16 residues. V trimming: 0 bases; J trimming: 3 bases; junction bases outside the gene matches: 6. CDR3 protein: CASSQDSTGHTDTQYF. The CDR3 DNA reads TGCGCCAGCAGCCAAGATTCGACAGGGCATACAGATACGCAGTATTTT.

V gene TRBV5-1 combines with J gene TRBJ1-2; 10 bases map to TRBD1. Germline V gives CDR1 SGHRS, CDR2 YFSETQ. V dropped 0 bases and J dropped 8; count of bases not matched to a gene: 7. CDR3 length: 15 amino acids. This chain's CDR3 is CASSLAVGQGFGYTF. Written as DNA, the CDR3 is TGCGCCAGCAGCTTGGCCGTGGGACAGGGGTTCGGCTACACCTTC.

Written as DNA, the CDR3 is TGTGCCAGCAGCGACGGGTCAACCGGACAGGAAAAACTGTTTTTT. Its translation: CASSDGSTGQEKLFF. The rearrangement uses TRBV7-9 and TRBJ1-4; D is possibly TRBD1 (6 bases). Germline CDR1 and CDR2: SEHNR and FQNEAQ (reference sequence). This CDR3 is built from 15 residues. V was trimmed by 5 bases and J by 8 bases, leaving 18 bases between them.

This clonotype has a count of ten or more. J is TRBJ2-7 and V is TRBV20-1; no firm D call. Germline loops: CDR1 DFQATT, CDR2 SNEGSKA (reference sequence). The CDR3 extends over 12 amino acids. Between the trimmed V and J ends, which lost 1 base and 0 bases, there was a span of 4 bases. The CDR3 nucleotides read TGCAGTGCTAGAGTTGGCTCCTACGAGCAGTACTTC. This sequence encodes CSARVGSYEQYF.

This clonotype came up many times. The V gene is TRBV29-1, the J gene TRBJ1-2; TRBD1 might be the D (6 bases). Trimming removed 4 bases at V and 7 bases at J, with 10 bases between. The germline V gene encodes CDR1 SQVTM and CDR2 ANQGSEA. The CDR3 consists of 11 residues. Here the CDR3 DNA reads TGCAGCGTTGTGACAGGAGCTGGCTACACCTTC. Translated: CSVVTGAGYTF. The complete variable domain, with remaining parts taken from reference TRBV29-1 and TRBJ1-2, reads SAVISQKPSRDICQRGTSLTIQCQVDSQVTMMFWYRQQPGQSLTLIATANQGSEATYESGFVIDKFPISRPNLTFSTLTVSNMSPEDSSIYLCSVVTGAGYTFGSGTRLTVV.

A few counts support this clonotype. This chain links TRBV7-9 with TRBJ2-6; 8 bases align to TRBD1. The CDR3 has 17 residues. Trimming took 2 bases from V and 4 from J; bases not matched to a gene: 7. CDR1 and CDR2 from the germline V gene are SEHNR and FQNEAQ (reference sequence). CDR3 residues: CASSLQGAEHGANVLTF. The CDR3 region has the DNA TGTGCCAGCAGCTTACAGGGGGCGGAACACGGGGCCAACGTCCTGACTTTC.

This clonotype has just a few counts. V usage is TRBV14 and J usage is TRBJ2-4; D call uncertain. Germline V gives CDR1 SGHDN, CDR2 FVKESK. The CDR3 extends over 14 amino acids. V shed 4 bases and J shed 8 bases, with 15 bases lying between them. CDR3 sequence: CASSPGPFRDIQYF. The CDR3 DNA sequence: TGTGCCAGCAGCCCTGGGCCCTTTAGGGACATTCAGTACTTC.